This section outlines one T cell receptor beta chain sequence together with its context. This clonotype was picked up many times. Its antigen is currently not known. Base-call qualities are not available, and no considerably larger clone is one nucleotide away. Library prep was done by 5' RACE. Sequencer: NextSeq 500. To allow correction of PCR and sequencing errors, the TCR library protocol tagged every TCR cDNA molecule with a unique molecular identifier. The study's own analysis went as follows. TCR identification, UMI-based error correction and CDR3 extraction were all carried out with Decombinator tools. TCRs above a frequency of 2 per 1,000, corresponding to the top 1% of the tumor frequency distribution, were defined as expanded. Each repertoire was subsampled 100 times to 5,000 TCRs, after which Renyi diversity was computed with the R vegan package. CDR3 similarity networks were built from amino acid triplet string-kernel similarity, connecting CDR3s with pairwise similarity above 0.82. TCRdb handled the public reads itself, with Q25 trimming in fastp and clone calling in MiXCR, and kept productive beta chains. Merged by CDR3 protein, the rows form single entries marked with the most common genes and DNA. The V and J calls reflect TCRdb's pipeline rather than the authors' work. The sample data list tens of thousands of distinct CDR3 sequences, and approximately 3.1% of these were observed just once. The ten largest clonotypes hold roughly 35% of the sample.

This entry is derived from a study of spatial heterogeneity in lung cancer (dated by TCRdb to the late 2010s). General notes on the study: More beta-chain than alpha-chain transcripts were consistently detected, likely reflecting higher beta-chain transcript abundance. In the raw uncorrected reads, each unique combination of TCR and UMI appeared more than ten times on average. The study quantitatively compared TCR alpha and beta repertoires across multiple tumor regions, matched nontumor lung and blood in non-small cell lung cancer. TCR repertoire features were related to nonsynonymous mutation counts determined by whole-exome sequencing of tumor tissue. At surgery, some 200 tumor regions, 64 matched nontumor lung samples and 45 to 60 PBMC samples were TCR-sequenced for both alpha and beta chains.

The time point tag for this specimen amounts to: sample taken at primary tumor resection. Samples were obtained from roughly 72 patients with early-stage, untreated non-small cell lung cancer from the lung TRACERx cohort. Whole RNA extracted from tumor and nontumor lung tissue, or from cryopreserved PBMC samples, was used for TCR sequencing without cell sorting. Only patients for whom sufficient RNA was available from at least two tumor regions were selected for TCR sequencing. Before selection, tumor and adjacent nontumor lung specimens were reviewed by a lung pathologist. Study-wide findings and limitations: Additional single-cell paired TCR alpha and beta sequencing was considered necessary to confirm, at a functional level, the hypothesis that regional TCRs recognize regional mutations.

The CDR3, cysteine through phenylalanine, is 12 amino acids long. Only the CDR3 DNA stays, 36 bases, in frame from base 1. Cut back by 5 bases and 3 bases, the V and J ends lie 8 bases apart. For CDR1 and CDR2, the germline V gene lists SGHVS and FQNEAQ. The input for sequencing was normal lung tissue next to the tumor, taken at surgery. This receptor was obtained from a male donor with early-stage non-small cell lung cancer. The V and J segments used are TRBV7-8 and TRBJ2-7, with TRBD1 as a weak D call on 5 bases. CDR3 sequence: CASSEDNYEQYF. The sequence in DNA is TGTGCCAGCAGCGAGGACAACTACGAGCAGTACTTC.